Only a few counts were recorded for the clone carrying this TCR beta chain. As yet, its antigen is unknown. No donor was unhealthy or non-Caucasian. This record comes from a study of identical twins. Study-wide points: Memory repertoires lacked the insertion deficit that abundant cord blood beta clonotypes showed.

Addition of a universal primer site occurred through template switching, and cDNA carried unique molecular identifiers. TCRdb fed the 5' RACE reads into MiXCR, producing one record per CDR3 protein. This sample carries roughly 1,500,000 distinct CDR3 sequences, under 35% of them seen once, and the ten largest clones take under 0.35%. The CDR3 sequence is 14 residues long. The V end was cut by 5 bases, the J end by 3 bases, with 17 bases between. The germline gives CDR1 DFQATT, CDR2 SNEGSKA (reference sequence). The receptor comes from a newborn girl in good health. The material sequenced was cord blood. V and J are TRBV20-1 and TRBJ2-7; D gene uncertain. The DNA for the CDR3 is TGCAGTGCTCTACCGCCTGAGGAGCTCTACGAGCAGTACTTC. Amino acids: CSALPPEELYEQYF.